The 24 T cell receptor beta chains listed next were all sequenced from one sample in a study of identical twins. TCRdb re-analysed the 5' RACE reads in MiXCR, keeping a single row per CDR3 protein. Here the sample spans about 890,000 distinct CDR3 sequences, roughly an eighth being singletons. The same specimen was also included in a second study, on yellow fever vaccine responses in identical twins.

Sequencing was carried out using PBMCs. The receptor set was obtained from a woman between 18 and 29 years old in good health.

This chain links TRBV12-3 or TRBV12-4 with TRBJ1-1; no clear D. The CDR3 length is 11 residues. The germline V and J ends were trimmed by 4 bases and 9 bases, with 9 bases remaining between them. The DNA for the CDR3 is TGTGCCAGCAGTTCGATTGGGAAAGCTTTCTTT. The encoded protein is CASSSIGKAFF.

This clonotype has only one observation. The CDR3 DNA reads TGTGCCAGCACCTGGGACACCCAGAGCTTTAATGAAAAACTGTTTTTT. It codes for CASTWDTQSFNEKLFF. V usage is TRBV2 and J usage is TRBJ1-4; tentatively, D is TRBD1 (6 bases). V dropped 7 bases and J dropped 4 bases, with 19 bases sitting between them. Germline V lookup: CDR1 SNHLY, CDR2 FYNNEI. The CDR3 consists of 16 residues. Full variable domain (rest looked up from reference TRBV2 and TRBJ1-4): EPEVTQTPSHQVTQMGQEVILRCVPISNHLYFYWYRQILGQKVEFLVSFYNNEISEKSEIFDDQFSVERPDGSNFTLKIRSTKLEDSAMYFCASTWDTQSFNEKLFFGSGTQLSVL.

This clonotype was counted between two and nine times. This chain uses TRBV4-1 with TRBJ2-5; no firm D call. Germline V lookup: CDR1 MGHRA, CDR2 YSYEKL. CDR3 length: 13 residues. Trimming took off 1 base at V and 5 bases at J, with 8 bases between the two ends. The CDR3 loop reads CASSQGWLETQYF. In DNA form, the CDR3 reads TGCGCCAGCAGCCAAGGGTGGTTGGAGACCCAGTACTTC.

In its sample, this clonotype was seen a few times. This chain connects TRBV6-1 to TRBJ2-1; D ambiguous. The germline gives CDR1 MNHNS, CDR2 SASEGT. This CDR3 comprises 10 residues. V lost 10 bases to trimming and J lost 7 bases, with 8 bases between them. The CDR3 loop reads CATRFNEQFF. In nucleotides, the CDR3 is TGTGCCACCAGATTTAATGAGCAGTTCTTC.

This clonotype was counted only a few times. The gene calls are TRBV5-6 and TRBJ2-7, with D possibly called TRBD1 or TRBD2 (6 bases each). CDR3 length: 15 residues. V lost 4 bases, J lost 7 bases, and 21 bases lay in between. The V gene's germline CDR1 is SGHDT and CDR2 YYEEEE. The CDR3 is CASSLFGGETREQYV. The CDR3 bases are TGTGCCAGCAGCCTGTTCGGGGGCGAAACCCGGGAGCAGTACGTC.

The rearrangement links TRBV9 to TRBJ2-2; 10 bases agree with TRBD2. J lost 5 bases, V lost 2 bases, and 12 bases had no gene match. Germline V gives CDR1 SGDLS, CDR2 YYNGEE. The CDR3 covers 18 residues. The CDR3 DNA reads as TGTGCCAGCAGCGTTATAGCGGGAGGTTCAAGTGGGACCGGGGAGCTGTTTTTT. Protein product: CASSVIAGGSSGTGELFF.

The rearrangement joins TRBV23-1 to TRBJ2-1, with 9 bases identical to TRBD2. TRBV23-1 is designated an ORF whose function remains uncertain. The CDR3 spans 16 residues. V gave up 5 bases and J gave up 6 bases; unmatched junction bases: 11. The CDR3 DNA reads as TGCGCCAGCAGTTCCGCGAGAGCGGGAGGAATCAATGAGCAGTTCTTC. The encoded protein is CASSSARAGGINEQFF.

CDR3 bases: TGTGCCAGCAGGTCGGGACATTTCTACGAGCAGTACTTC. Translating gives CASRSGHFYEQYF. The chain joins TRBV12-3 or TRBV12-4 to TRBJ2-7; possible D gene TRBD1, 6 bases. The ends were cut back, 6 bases at V and 3 bases at J, with 12 bases in the middle. The CDR3 extends over 13 amino acids.

There are a few counts of this clonotype. The chain couples TRBV5-1 to TRBJ2-5; D perhaps matches TRBD1 (6 bases). V was trimmed by 4 bases and J by 4 bases, leaving 17 bases between them. Germline-derived CDR1 and CDR2 are SGHRS and YFSETQ. The CDR3 covers 15 residues. The DNA for the CDR3 is TGCGCCAGCAGCGAAGTGACAGGTGTACGAGAGACCCAGTACTTC. Translation: CASSEVTGVRETQYF.

This clonotype turned up a few times. This chain uses TRBV15 with TRBJ2-2, with 8 bases aligning to TRBD1. This CDR3 comprises 16 residues. CDR1 and CDR2 (germline): LNHNV, YYDKDF (reference sequence). The V gene end was trimmed by 3 bases and the J gene end by 1 base; junction bases not matched to a gene: 4. CDR3 nucleotide sequence: TGTGCCACCAGCAGGCGGACAGGGCAGAACACCGGGGAGCTGTTTTTT. Amino acid sequence: CATSRRTGQNTGELFF.

The table lists this clonotype with a few counts. The chain combines TRBV7-2 with TRBJ2-3, with D possibly matching TRBD2 (7 bases). CDR3 length: 14 amino acids. The germline V and J ends were trimmed by 5 bases and 3 bases, with 12 bases remaining between them. The germline gives CDR1 SGHTA, CDR2 FQGNSA. The CDR3 DNA sequence: TGTGCCAGCAGCCGGGGGGCGGTAACAGATACGCAGTATTTT. It specifies CASSRGAVTDTQYF.

The chain uses TRBV28 and TRBJ1-5, with unresolved D. Germline CDR1 MDHEN, CDR2 SYDVKM. V gave up 2 bases and J gave up 5 bases, with 10 bases separating them. The CDR3 contains 14 residues. This CDR3 is CASSLRRAHQPQHF. Written as DNA, the CDR3 is TGTGCCAGCAGTTTAAGACGGGCCCATCAGCCCCAGCATTTT. Looking up the rest from reference TRBV28 and TRBJ1-5 gives the full variable domain: DVKVTQSSRYLVKRTGEKVFLECVQDMDHENMFWYRQDPGLGLRLIYFSYDVKMKEKGDIPEGYSVSREKKERFSLILESASTNQTSMYLCASSLRRAHQPQHFGDGTRLSIL.

This clonotype was recorded a few times. The V gene is TRBV19, the J gene TRBJ1-5; TRBD1 matches 8 bases. J gave up 1 base and V 8 bases, and 4 bases lay outside the gene matches. In germline, CDR1 is LNHDA, CDR2 SQIVND (reference sequence). CDR3 length equals 14 residues. The CDR3: CASEDRDSNQPQHF. In DNA form, the CDR3 reads TGTGCCAGTGAGGACAGGGACAGCAATCAGCCCCAGCATTTT.

This clonotype was detected only a few times. The chain is built from TRBV5-8 and TRBJ1-5, with D maybe TRBD1 (6 bases). V shed 3 bases and J shed 0 bases, with 13 bases lying between them. The CDR3 length is 16 residues. CDR1 and CDR2 (germline): SGHTS, YDEGEE. Written as DNA, the CDR3 is TGTGCCAGCAGCTATACAGGAGGGGGTAGCAATCAGCCCCAGCATTTT. Protein product: CASSYTGGGSNQPQHF.

The V gene is TRBV27, the J gene TRBJ1-2; TRBD1 aligns across 8 bases. Unmatched junction bases numbered 15, after V lost 5 bases and J lost 10 bases. This CDR3 has 15 residues. Germline CDR1 reads MNHEY; CDR2 reads SMNVEV (reference sequence). The CDR3 sequence is CASSPRTGRPHNYTF. The CDR3 bases are TGTGCCAGCAGTCCTCGGACAGGGAGACCCCATAACTACACCTTC.

This clonotype was detected many times. This chain uses TRBV29-1 with TRBJ2-2; D is ambiguous. V lost 4 bases to trimming and J lost 5 bases, with 8 bases between them. The germline V gene encodes CDR1 SQVTM and CDR2 ANQGSEA. This CDR3 is built from 12 residues. CDR3 bases: TGCAGCGTTGGACAAGGGACCGGGGAGCTGTTTTTT. Translation gives CSVGQGTGELFF.

This clonotype was picked up a small number of times. The CDR3 loop reads CASSALTGRETQYF. CDR3 in DNA: TGTGCCAGCAGCGCCTTGACAGGGAGAGAGACCCAGTACTTC. V usage is TRBV12-3 or TRBV12-4 and J usage is TRBJ2-5; TRBD1 matches 7 bases. The CDR3 runs to 14 residues. Trimming cost V 6 bases and J 4 bases; bases outside gene matches: 8.

CDR3 nucleotides: TGTGCCAGCAGCGGAAACGGGACTCCCGCTATCTTGCAGTACTTC. Translated: CASSGNGTPAILQYF. The chain uses TRBV9 and TRBJ2-5; D may be TRBD2 (6 bases). Trimming left V 3 bases short and J 11 bases short, with 23 bases between. Germline V lookup: CDR1 SGDLS, CDR2 YYNGEE. This CDR3 is 15 amino acids long.

This clonotype was seen a handful of times. The CDR3, as DNA: TGTGCCATCAGTGATATTCGCACTGAAGCTTTCTTT. It is translated as CAISDIRTEAFF. This chain links TRBV10-3 with TRBJ1-1; no clear D. The germline CDR1 and CDR2 sequences are ENHRY and SYGVKD. V was trimmed by 3 bases and J by 4 bases, leaving 6 bases between them. The CDR3 consists of 12 residues.

In this sample, this clonotype turned up a few times. This chain uses TRBV7-9 with TRBJ2-1, with unresolved D. The CDR3 has 15 residues. Germline values: CDR1 SEHNR, CDR2 FQNEAQ (reference sequence). V was clipped by 5 bases and J by 3 bases, with 14 bases between them. The CDR3 DNA follows: TGTGCCAGCAGCCACGCCGGTTCCTACTACAATGAGCAGTTCTTC. Its protein is CASSHAGSYYNEQFF. Drawing the rest from reference TRBV7-9 and TRBJ2-1, the complete variable domain is DTGVSQNPRHKITKRGQNVTFRCDPISEHNRLYWYRQTLGQGPEFLTYFQNEAQLEKSRLLSDRFSAERPKGSFSTLEIQRTEQGDSAMYLCASSHAGSYYNEQFFGPGTRLTVL.

The rearrangement joins TRBV7-3 to TRBJ2-1; tentative D call: TRBD1 (6 bases). Looked up from germline, CDR1 is SGHTA and CDR2 is FQGTGA. The CDR3 has 15 amino acids. The germline V and J ends were trimmed by 4 bases and 7 bases, with 17 bases remaining between them. The CDR3 region has the DNA TGTGCCAGCAGCTCACCGACAGGTACAAATAATGAGCAGTTCTTC. Its translation: CASSSPTGTNNEQFF.

This chain joins TRBV12-3 or TRBV12-4 and TRBJ2-1; 7 bases fit TRBD2. CDR3 length equals 17 residues. V lost 3 bases to trimming and J lost 5 bases; unmatched junction nucleotides: 13. The CDR3 bases are TGTGCCAGCAGTTTTCATGCACCAAGCGGGACCCACAATGAGCAGTTCTTC. Translated: CASSFHAPSGTHNEQFF.

In this sample, this clonotype turned up a few times. This chain uses TRBV12-3 or TRBV12-4 with TRBJ1-3; 8 bases agree with TRBD1. J lost 0 bases, V lost 10 bases, and 8 bases had no gene match. The CDR3 extends over 15 amino acids. DNA for the CDR3: TGTGCCACCAGGACGGGACAGGTCTCTGGAAACACCATATATTTT. This sequence encodes CATRTGQVSGNTIYF.

Only a few counts were recorded for this clonotype. The V and J genes are TRBV9 and TRBJ2-3, with 9 bases fitting TRBD1. CDR1 and CDR2 (germline): SGDLS, YYNGEE. J gave up 2 bases and V 3 bases, and 4 bases lay outside the gene matches. The CDR3 has 15 residues. CDR3 DNA sequence: TGTGCCAGCAGCGCACGGGACAGGGCCACAGATACGCAGTATTTT. Translating gives CASSARDRATDTQYF.